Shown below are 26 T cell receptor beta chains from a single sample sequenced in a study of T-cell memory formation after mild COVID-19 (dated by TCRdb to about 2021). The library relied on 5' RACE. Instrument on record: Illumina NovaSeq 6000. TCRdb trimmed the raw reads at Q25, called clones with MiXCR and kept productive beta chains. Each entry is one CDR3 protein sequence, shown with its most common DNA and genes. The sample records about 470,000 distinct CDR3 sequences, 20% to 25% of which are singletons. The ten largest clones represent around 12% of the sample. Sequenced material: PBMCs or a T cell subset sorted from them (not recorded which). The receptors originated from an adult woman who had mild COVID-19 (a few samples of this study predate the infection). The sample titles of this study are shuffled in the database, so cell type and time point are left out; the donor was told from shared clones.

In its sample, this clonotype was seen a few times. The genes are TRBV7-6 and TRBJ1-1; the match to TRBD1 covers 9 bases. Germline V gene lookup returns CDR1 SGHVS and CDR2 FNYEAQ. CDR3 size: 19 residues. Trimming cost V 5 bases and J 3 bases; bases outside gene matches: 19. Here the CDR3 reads CASSQGTGRLSGPDTEAFF. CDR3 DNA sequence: TGTGCCAGCAGCCAAGGGACAGGGAGGTTATCGGGTCCGGACACTGAAGCTTTCTTT.

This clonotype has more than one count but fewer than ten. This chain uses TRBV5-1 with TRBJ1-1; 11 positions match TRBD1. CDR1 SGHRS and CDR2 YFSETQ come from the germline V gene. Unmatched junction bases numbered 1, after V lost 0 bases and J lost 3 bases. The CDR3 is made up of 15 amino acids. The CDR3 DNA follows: TGCGCCAGCAGCTTGGAGGACAGGGGGCACACTGAAGCTTTCTTT. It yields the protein CASSLEDRGHTEAFF.

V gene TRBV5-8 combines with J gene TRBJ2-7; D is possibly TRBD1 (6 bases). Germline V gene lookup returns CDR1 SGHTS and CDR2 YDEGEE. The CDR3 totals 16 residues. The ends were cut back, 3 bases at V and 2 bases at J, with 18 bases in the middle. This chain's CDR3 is CASSYPPGTLTYEQYF. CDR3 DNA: TGTGCCAGCAGCTACCCGCCGGGGACACTTACCTACGAGCAGTACTTC.

The CDR3 loop reads CASSLAGVTGANTEAFF. The DNA for the CDR3 is TGTGCCAGCAGCTTAGCGGGTGTTACAGGGGCGAACACTGAAGCTTTCTTT. This chain connects TRBV7-2 to TRBJ1-1; TRBD1 matches at 7 bases. Germline assignment: CDR1 SGHTA and CDR2 FQGNSA. Trimming cost V 0 bases and J 1 base; bases outside gene matches: 8. The CDR3 consists of 17 residues.

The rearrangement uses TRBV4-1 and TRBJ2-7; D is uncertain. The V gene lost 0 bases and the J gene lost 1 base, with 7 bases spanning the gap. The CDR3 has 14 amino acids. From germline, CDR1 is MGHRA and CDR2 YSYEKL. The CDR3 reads CASSQDAESYEQYF. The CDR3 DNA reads TGCGCCAGCAGCCAAGATGCGGAATCCTACGAGCAGTACTTC.

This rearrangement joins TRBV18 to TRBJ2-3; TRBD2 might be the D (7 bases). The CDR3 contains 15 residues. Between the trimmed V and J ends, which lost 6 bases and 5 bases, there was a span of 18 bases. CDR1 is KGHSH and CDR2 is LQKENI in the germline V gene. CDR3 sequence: CASSLLGGDQDTQYF. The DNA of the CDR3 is TGTGCCAGCTCCCTCTTAGGGGGGGATCAAGATACGCAGTATTTT.

The CDR3 reads CSARVAGGPLYEQYF. The DNA of the CDR3 is TGCAGTGCTAGAGTAGCGGGAGGTCCCCTCTACGAGCAGTACTTC. This chain connects TRBV20-1 to TRBJ2-7, with 10 bases that match TRBD2. The ends lost 1 base at V and 3 bases at J; junction bases unmatched: 6. In germline, CDR1 is DFQATT, CDR2 SNEGSKA (reference sequence). CDR3 size: 15 residues.

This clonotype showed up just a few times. In DNA, the CDR3 is TGCAGCGTTTTGGGGGCCCGGGACATAATTAACACCGGGGAGCTGTTTTTT. The encoded protein is CSVLGARDIINTGELFF. The rearrangement uses TRBV29-1 and TRBJ2-2, with D perhaps matching TRBD1 (6 bases). Trimming removed 5 bases from V and 2 bases from J, with 21 bases in between. The CDR3 totals 17 residues. In germline, CDR1 is SQVTM, CDR2 ANQGSEA.

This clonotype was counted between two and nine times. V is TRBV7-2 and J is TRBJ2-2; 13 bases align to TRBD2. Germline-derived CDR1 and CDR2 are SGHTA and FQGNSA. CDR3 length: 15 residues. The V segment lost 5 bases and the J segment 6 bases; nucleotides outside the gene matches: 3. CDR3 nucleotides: TGTGCCAGCAGCCCCGGGACTAGCGGGGCCGGGGAGCTGTTTTTT. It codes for CASSPGTSGAGELFF.

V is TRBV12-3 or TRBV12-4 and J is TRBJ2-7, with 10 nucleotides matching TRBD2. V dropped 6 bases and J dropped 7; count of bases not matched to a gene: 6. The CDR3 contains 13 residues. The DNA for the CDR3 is TGTGCCAGCAGATCAGCGGGAGGGCGGGAGCAGTACTTC. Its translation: CASRSAGGREQYF.

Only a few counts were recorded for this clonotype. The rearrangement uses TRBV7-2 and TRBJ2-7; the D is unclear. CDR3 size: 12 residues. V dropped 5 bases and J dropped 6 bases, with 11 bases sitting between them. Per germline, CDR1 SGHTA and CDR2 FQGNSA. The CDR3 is CASSRYLGEQYF. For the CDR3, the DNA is TGTGCCAGCAGCCGATATCTGGGCGAGCAGTACTTC.

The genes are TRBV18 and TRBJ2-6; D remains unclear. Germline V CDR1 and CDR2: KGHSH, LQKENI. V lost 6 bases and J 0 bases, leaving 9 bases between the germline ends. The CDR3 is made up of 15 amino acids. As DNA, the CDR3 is TGTGCCAGCTCTATTCCTAACTCTGGGGCCAACGTCCTGACTTTC. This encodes CASSIPNSGANVLTF. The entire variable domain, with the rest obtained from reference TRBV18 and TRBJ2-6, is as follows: NAGVMQNPRHLVRRRGQEARLRCSPMKGHSHVYWYRQLPEEGLKFMVYLQKENIIDESGMPKERFSAEFPKEGPSILRIQQVVRGDSAAYFCASSIPNSGANVLTFGAGSRLTVL.

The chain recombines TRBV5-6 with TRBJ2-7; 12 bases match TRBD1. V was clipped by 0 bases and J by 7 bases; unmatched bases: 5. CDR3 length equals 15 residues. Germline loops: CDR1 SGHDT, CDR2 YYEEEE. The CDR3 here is CASSLEGQGAQEQYF. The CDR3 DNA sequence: TGTGCCAGCAGCTTGGAGGGACAGGGGGCGCAAGAGCAGTACTTC. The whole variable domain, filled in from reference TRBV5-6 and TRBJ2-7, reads DAGVTQSPTHLIKTRGQQVTLRCSPKSGHDTVSWYQQALGQGPQFIFQYYEEEERQRGNFPDRFSGHQFPNYSSELNVNALLLGDSALYLCASSLEGQGAQEQYFGPGTRLTVT.

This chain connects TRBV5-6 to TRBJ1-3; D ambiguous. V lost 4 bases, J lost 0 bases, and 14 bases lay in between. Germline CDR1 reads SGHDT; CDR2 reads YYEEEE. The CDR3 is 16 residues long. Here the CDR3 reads CASSLYSVFSGNTIYF. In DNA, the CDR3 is TGTGCCAGCAGCCTGTACAGTGTCTTCTCTGGAAACACCATATATTTT.

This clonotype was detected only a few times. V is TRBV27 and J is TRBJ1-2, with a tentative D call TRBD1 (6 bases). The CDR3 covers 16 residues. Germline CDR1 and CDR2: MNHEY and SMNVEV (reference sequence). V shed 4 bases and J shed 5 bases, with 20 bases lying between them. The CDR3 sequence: CASSSDRRGFGYGYTF. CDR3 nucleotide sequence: TGTGCCAGCAGTTCCGACCGAAGGGGGTTTGGATATGGCTACACCTTC.

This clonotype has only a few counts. CDR3 sequence: CASSLHGDGYTF. CDR3 nucleotide sequence: TGTGCCAGCAGTTTACATGGCGATGGCTACACCTTC. The rearrangement joins TRBV12-3 or TRBV12-4 to TRBJ1-2, with D unclear. This CDR3 comprises 12 residues. Trimming took 2 bases from V and 6 from J, leaving 7 bases between them.

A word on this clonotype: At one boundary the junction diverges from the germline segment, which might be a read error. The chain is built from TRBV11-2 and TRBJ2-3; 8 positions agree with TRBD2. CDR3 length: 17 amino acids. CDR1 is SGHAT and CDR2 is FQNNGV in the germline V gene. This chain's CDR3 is CACSLLAATTGTDTQYF. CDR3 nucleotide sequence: TGTGCCTGCAGCTTACTAGCGGCGACAACGGGCACAGATACGCAGTATTTT.

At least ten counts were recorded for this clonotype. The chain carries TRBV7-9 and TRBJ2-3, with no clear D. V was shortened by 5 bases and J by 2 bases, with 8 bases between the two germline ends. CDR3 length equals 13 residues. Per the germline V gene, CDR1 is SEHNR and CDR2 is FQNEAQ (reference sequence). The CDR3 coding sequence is TGTGCCAGCAGCCCCCAGAACACAGATACGCAGTATTTT. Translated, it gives CASSPQNTDTQYF.

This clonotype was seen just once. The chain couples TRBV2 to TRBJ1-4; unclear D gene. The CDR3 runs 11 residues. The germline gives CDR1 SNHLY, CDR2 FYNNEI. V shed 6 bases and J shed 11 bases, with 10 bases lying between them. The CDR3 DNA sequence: TGTGCCAGCAGCTGGTTAGGGAAACTGTTTTTT. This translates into CASSWLGKLFF.

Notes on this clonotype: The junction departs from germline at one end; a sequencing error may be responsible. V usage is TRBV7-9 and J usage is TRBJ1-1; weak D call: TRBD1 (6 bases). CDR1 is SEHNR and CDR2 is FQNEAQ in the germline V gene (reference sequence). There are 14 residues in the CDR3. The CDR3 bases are TGTTCCAGCAGCTTAGTGGGGGGGCGCACTGAAGCTTTCTTT. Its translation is CSSSLVGGRTEAFF.

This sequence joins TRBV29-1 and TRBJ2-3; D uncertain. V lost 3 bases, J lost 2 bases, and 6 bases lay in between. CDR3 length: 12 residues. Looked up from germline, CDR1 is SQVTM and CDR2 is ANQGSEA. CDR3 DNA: TGCAGCGTTGAGGTGGCCACAGATACGCAGTATTTT. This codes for CSVEVATDTQYF.

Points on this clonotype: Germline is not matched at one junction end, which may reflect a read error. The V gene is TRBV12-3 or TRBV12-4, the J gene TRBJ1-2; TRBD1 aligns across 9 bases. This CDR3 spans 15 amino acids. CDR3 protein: CASSLRTGAEGHGDF. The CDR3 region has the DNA TGTGCCAGCAGTCTCCGGACAGGGGCAGAGGGCCATGGGGACTTC.

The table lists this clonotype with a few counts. The CDR3 reads CASSAQGNTEAFF. CDR3 nucleotide sequence: TGTGCCAGCAGCGCACAGGGGAACACTGAAGCTTTCTTT. This chain connects TRBV3-1 to TRBJ1-1; the D gene is possibly TRBD1 (6 bases). The germline V and J ends were trimmed by 5 bases and 1 base, with 8 bases remaining between them. Germline values: CDR1 LGHDT, CDR2 YNNKEL (reference sequence). The CDR3 consists of 13 residues.

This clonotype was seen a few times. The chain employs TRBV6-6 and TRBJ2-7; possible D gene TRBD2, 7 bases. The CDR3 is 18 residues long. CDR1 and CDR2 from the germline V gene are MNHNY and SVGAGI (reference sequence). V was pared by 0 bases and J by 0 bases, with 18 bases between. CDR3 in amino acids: CASSYSSPRGGNSYEQYF. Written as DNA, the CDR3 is TGTGCCAGCAGTTACTCATCACCCAGGGGAGGGAACTCCTACGAGCAGTACTTC.

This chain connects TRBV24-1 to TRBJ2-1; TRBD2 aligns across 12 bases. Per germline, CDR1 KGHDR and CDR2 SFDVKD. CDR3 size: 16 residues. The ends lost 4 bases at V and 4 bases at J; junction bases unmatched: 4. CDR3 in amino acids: CATSEWTSGTYNEQFF. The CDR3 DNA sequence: TGTGCCACCAGTGAATGGACTAGCGGGACGTACAATGAGCAGTTCTTC.

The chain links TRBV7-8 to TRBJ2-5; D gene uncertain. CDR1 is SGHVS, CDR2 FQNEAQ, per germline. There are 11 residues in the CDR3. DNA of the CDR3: TGTGCGGTCGGTAGCCAAGAGACCCAGTACTTC. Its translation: CAVGSQETQYF.